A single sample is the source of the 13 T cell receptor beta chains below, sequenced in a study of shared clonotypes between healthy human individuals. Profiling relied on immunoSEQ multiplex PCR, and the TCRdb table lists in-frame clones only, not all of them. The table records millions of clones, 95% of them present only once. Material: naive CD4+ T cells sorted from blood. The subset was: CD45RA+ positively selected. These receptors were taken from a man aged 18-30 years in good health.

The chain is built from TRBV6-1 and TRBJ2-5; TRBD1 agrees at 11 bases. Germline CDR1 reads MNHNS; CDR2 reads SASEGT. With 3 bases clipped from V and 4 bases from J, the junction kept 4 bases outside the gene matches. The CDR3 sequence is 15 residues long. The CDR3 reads CASSDGTGGRETQYF. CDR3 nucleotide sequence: TGTGCCAGCAGTGATGGGACAGGGGGACGAGAGACCCAGTACTTC.

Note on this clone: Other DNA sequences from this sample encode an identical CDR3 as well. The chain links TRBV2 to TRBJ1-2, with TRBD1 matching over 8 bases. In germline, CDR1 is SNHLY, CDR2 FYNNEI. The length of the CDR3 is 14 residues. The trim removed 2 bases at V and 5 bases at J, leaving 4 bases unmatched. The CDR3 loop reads CASSEQGADYGYTF. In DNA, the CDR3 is TGTGCCAGCAGTGAACAGGGGGCAGATTATGGCTACACCTTC.

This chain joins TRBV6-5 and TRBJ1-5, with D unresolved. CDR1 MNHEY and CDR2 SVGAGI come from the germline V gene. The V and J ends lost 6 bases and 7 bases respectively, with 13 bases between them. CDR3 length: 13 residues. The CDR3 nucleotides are TGTGCCAGCAGCACAGCGCACCGACAGCCCCAGCATTTT. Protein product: CASSTAHRQPQHF.

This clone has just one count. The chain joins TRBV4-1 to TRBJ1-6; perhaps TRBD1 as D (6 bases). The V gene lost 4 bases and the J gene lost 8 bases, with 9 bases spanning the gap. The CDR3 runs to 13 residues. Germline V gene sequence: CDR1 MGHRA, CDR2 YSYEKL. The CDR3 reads CASSLAGDSPLHF. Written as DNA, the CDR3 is TGCGCCAGCAGCCTTGCAGGGGATTCACCCCTCCACTTT.

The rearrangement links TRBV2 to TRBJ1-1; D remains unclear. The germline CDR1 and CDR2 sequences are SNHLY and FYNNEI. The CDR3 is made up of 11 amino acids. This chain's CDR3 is CTTTINTEAFF. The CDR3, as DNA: TGTACCACAACGATAAACACTGAAGCTTTCTTT.

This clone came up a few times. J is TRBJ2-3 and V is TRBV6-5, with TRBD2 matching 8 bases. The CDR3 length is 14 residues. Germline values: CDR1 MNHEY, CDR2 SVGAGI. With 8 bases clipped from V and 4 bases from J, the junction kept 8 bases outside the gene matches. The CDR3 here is CASRRAGGPDTQYF. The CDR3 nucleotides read TGTGCCAGCCGAAGGGCGGGGGGCCCAGATACGCAGTATTTT.

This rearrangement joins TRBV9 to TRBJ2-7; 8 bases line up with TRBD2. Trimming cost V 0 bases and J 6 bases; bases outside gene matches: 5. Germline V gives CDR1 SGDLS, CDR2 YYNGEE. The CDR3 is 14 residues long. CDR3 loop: CASSVVGREGEQYF. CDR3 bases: TGTGCCAGCAGCGTAGTCGGGAGGGAAGGCGAGCAGTACTTC.

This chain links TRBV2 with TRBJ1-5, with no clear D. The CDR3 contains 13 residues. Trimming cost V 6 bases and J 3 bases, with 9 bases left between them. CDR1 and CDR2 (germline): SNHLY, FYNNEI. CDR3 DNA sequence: TGTGCCAGCAGGCCCGCCCCCAATCAGCCCCAGCATTTT. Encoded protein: CASRPAPNQPQHF.

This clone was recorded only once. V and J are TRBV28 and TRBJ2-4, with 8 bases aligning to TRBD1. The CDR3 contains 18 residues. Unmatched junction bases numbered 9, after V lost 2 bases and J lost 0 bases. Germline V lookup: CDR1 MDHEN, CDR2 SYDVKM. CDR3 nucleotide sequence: TGTGCCAGCAGTTTAGGACAGGGCTCCCCCTCAGCCAAAAACATTCAGTACTTC. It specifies CASSLGQGSPSAKNIQYF.

The DNA for the CDR3 is TGTGCCGCGACAGGGGGCCGACTGAACACCGGGGAGCTGTTTTTT. Protein sequence: CAATGGRLNTGELFF. The chain is built from TRBV5-4 and TRBJ2-2, with 10 nucleotides matching TRBD1. This CDR3 is 15 amino acids long. V dropped 10 bases and J dropped 1; count of bases not matched to a gene: 7. CDR1 SGHNT and CDR2 YYREEE come from the germline V gene (reference sequence).

The CDR3: CAISGDNEQFF. The CDR3 bases are TGTGCCATTTCAGGGGACAATGAGCAGTTCTTC. This chain uses TRBV2 with TRBJ2-1; a possible D gene is TRBD1 (6 bases). Trimming took 10 bases from V and 5 from J, leaving 9 bases between them. This CDR3 region has 11 residues. CDR1 and CDR2 (germline): SNHLY, FYNNEI.

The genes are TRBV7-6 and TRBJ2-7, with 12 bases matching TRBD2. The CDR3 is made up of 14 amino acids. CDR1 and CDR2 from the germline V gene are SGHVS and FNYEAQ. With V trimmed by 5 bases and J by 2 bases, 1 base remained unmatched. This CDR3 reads CASSRTSGTYEQYF. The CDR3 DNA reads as TGTGCCAGCAGCCGGACTAGCGGGACCTACGAGCAGTACTTC.

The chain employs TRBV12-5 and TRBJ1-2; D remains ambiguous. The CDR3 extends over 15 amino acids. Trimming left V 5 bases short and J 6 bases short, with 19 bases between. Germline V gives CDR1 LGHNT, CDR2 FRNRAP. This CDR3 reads CASGPSGGLSHGYTF. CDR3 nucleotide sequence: TGTGCTAGTGGTCCGTCCGGTGGGTTATCCCATGGCTACACCTTC.